Sequencing of this T cell receptor beta chain was carried out in a study of graft-versus-host responses after intestinal transplantation. Study details: Multivisceral, liver-intestinal, or isolated intestinal grafts were transplanted into recipients. Anti-thymocyte globulin induction was given to all recipients, followed by tacrolimus and steroids for 2 to 3 years.

General study findings and limits: Ileal or blood samples showed some GvH clones first, and such clones were also found in recipient marrow.

Germline trimming cut 7 bases from V and 2 bases from J; bases unmatched to any gene: 6. The V gene's germline CDR1 is SQVTM and CDR2 ANQGSEA. The CDR3 has 13 residues. The repertoire was sequenced with immunoSEQ multiplex PCR; TCRdb's copy has only in-frame clones and lacks some. Of about 99,000 clones listed, approximately 90% are singletons. In regard to this clone: Its antigen is unidentified.

The clonotype was recovered from a human donor who was the organ donor for an intestinal transplant. The chain employs TRBV29-1 and TRBJ2-3; TRBD1 matches at 7 bases. The source was unstimulated CD8+ T cells sorted from spleen or lymph node cells, collected before transplant. In DNA, the CDR3 is TGCAGCGCCCGGACAGGCCCCACAGATACGCAGTATTTT. It codes for CSARTGPTDTQYF.